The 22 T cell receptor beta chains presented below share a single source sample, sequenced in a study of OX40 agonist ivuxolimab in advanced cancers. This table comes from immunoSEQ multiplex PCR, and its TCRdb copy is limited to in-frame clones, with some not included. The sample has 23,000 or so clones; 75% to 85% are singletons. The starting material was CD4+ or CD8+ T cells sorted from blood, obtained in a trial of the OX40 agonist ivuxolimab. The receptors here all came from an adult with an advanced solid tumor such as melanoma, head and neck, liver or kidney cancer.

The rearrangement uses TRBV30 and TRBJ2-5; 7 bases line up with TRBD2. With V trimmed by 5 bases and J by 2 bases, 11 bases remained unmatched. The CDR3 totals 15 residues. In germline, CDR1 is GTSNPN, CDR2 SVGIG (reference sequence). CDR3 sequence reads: CAWGEARGVQETQYF. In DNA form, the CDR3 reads TGTGCCTGGGGTGAAGCACGGGGGGTTCAAGAGACCCAGTACTTC. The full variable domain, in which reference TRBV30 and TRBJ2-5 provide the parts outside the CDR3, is SQTIHQWPATLVQPVGSPLSLECTVEGTSNPNLYWYRQAAGRGLQLLFYSVGIGQISSEVPQNLSASRPQDRQFILSSKKLLLSDSGFYLCAWGEARGVQETQYFGPGTRLLVL.

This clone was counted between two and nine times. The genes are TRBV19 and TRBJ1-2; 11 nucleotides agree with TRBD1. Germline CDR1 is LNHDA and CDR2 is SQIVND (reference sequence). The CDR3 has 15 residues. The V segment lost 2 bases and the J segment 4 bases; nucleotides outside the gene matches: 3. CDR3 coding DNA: TGTGCCAGTAGTATATTGGGGACAGGGGGCTATGGCTACACCTTC. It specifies CASSILGTGGYGYTF.

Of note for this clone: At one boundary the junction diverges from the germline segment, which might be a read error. CDR3 residues: CATSGINSYEQYF. For the CDR3, the DNA is TGCGCCACCAGCGGAATCAACTCCTACGAGCAGTACTTC. The chain uses TRBV5-1 and TRBJ2-7, with D tentatively TRBD2 (5 bases). The CDR3 sequence is 13 residues long. Germline lookup yields CDR1 SGHRS and CDR2 YFSETQ.

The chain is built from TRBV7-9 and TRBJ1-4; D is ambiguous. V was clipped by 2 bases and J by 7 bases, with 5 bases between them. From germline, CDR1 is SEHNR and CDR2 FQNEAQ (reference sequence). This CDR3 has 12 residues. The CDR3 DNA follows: TGTGCCAGCAGCTTAAGAACTGAAAAACTGTTTTTT. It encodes CASSLRTEKLFF.

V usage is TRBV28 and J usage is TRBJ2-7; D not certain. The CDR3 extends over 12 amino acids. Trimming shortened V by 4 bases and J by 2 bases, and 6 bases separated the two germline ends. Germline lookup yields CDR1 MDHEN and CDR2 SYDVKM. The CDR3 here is CASSYSTYEQYF. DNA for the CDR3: TGTGCCAGCAGTTACAGTACCTACGAGCAGTACTTC.

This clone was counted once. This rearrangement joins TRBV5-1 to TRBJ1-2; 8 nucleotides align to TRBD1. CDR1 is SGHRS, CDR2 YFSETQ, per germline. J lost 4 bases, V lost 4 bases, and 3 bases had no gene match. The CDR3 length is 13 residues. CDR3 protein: CASSIGTGYGYTF. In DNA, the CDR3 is TGCGCCAGCAGCATCGGGACAGGCTATGGCTACACCTTC.

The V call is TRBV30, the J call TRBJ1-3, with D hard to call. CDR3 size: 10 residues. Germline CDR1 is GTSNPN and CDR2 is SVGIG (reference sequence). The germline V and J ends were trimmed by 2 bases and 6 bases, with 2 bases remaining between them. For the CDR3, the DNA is TGTGCCTGGAGTTTAAACACCATATATTTT. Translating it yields CAWSLNTIYF.

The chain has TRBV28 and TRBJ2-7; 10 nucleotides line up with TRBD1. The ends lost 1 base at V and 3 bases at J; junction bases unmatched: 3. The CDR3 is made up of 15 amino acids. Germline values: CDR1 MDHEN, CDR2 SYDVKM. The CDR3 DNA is TGTGCCAGCAGTTTATCGGGACAGGGGCACTACGAGCAGTACTTC. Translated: CASSLSGQGHYEQYF.

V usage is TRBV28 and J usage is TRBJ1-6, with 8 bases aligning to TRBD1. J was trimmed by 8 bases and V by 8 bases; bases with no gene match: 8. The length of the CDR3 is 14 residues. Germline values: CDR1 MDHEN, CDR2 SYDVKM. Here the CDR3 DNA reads TGTGCCAGCCTAACGACAGGGGAATATTCACCCCTCCACTTT. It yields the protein CASLTTGEYSPLHF.

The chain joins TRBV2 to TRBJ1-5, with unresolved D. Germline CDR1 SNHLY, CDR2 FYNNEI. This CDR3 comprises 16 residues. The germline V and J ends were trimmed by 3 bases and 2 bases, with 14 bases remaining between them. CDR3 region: CASSDSFRNGNQPQHF. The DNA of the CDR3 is TGTGCCAGCAGTGATTCCTTCCGTAATGGCAATCAGCCCCAGCATTTT.

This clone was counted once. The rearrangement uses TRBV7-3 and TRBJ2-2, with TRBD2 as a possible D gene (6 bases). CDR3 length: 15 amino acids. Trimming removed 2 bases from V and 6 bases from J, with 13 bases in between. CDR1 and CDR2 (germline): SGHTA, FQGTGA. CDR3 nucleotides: TGTGCCAGCAGCTTATCTAGCGCGTCAGCCGGGGAGCTGTTTTTT. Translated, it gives CASSLSSASAGELFF. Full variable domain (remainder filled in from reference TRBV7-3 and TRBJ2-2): GAGVSQTPSNKVTEKGKYVELRCDPISGHTALYWYRQSLGQGPEFLIYFQGTGAADDSGLPNDRFFAVRPEGSVSTLKIQRTERGDSAVYLCASSLSSASAGELFFGEGSRLTVL.

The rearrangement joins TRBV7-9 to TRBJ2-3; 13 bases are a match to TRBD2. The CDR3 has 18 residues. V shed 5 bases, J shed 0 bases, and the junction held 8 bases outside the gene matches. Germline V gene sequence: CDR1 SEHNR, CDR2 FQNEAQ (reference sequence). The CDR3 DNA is TGTGCCAGCAGCGTCACTAGCGGGAGGGGAACTAGCACAGATACGCAGTATTTT. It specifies CASSVTSGRGTSTDTQYF.

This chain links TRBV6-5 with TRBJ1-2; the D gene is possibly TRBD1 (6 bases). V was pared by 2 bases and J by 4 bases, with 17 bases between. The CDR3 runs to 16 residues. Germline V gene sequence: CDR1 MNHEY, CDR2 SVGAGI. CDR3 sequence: CASSYRRGVLAYGYTF. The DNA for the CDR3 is TGTGCCAGCAGTTACCGTAGGGGGGTACTTGCCTATGGCTACACCTTC.

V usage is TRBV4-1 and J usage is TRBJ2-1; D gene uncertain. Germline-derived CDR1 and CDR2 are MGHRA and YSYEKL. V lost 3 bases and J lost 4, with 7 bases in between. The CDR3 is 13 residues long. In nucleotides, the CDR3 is TGCGCCAGCAGCCATCAAAAATACAATGAGCAGTTCTTC. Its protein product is CASSHQKYNEQFF.

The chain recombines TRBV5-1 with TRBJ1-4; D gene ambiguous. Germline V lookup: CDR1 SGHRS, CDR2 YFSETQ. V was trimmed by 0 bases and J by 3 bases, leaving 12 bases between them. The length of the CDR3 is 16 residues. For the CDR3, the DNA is TGCGCCAGCAGCTTGGGAGCAACCGCCTCTAATGAAAAACTGTTTTTT. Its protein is CASSLGATASNEKLFF. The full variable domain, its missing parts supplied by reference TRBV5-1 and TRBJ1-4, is KAGVTQTPRYLIKTRGQQVTLSCSPISGHRSVSWYQQTPGQGLQFLFEYFSETQRNKGNFPGRFSGRQFSNSRSEMNVSTLELGDSALYLCASSLGATASNEKLFFGSGTQLSVL.

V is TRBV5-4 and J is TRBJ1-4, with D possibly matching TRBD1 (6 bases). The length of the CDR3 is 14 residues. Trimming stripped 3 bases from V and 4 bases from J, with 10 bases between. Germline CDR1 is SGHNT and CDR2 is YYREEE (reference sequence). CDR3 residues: CASSWDTSNEKLFF. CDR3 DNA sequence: TGTGCCAGCAGCTGGGACACCAGTAATGAAAAACTGTTTTTT.

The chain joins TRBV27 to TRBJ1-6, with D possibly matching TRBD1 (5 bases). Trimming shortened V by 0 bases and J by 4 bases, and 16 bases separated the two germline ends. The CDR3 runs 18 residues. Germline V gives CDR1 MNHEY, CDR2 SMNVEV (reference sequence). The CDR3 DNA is TGTGCCAGCAGTTTATCGCGGTCAGGGAGTGAATATAATTCACCCCTCCACTTT. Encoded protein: CASSLSRSGSEYNSPLHF.

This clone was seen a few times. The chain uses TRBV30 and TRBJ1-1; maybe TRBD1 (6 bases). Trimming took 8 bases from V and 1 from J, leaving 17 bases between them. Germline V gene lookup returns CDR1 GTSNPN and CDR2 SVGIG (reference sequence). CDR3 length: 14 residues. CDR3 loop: CAALGGFRNTEAFF. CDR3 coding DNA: TGTGCCGCCCTAGGGGGGTTCCGGAACACTGAAGCTTTCTTT. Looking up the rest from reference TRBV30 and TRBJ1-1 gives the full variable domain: SQTIHQWPATLVQPVGSPLSLECTVEGTSNPNLYWYRQAAGRGLQLLFYSVGIGQISSEVPQNLSASRPQDRQFILSSKKLLLSDSGFYLCAALGGFRNTEAFFGQGTRLTVV.

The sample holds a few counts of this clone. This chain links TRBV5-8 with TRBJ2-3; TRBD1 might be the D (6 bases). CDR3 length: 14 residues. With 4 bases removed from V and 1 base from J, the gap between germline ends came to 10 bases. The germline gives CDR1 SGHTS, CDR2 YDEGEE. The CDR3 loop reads CASSVEGGTDTQYF. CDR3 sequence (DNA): TGTGCCAGCAGCGTCGAGGGGGGCACAGATACGCAGTATTTT.

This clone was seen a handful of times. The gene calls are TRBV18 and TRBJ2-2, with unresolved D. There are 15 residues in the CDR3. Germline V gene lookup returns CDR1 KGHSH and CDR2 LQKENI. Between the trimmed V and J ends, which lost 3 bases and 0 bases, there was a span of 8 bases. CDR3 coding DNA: TGTGCCAGCTCACCTGGAACAGCGAACACCGGGGAGCTGTTTTTT. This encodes CASSPGTANTGELFF.

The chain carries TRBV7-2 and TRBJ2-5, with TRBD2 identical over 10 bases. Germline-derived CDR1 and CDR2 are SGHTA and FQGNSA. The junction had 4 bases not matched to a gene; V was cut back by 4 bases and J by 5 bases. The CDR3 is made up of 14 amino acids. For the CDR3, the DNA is TGTGCCAGCAGCTCCAATAGCGGGGGGGAGACCCAGTACTTC. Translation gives CASSSNSGGETQYF.

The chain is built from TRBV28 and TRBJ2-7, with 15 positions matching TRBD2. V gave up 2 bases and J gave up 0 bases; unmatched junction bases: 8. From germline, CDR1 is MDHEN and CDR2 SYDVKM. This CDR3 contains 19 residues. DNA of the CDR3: TGTGCCAGCAGTTTAGAGATGGGGACTAGCGGGAGGAGCTCCTACGAGCAGTACTTC. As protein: CASSLEMGTSGRSSYEQYF.